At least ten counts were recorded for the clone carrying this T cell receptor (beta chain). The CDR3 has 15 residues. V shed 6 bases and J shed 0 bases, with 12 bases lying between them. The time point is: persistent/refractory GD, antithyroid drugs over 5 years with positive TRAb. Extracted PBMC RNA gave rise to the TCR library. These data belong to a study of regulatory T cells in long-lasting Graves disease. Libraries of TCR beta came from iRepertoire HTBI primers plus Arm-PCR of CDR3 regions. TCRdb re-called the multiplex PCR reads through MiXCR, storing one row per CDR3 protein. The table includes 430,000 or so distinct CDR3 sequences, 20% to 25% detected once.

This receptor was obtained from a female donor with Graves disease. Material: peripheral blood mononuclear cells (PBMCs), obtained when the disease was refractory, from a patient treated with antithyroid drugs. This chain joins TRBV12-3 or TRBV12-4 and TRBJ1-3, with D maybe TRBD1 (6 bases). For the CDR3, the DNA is TGTGCCAGCAGGCCGGACAGCTACTCTGGAAACACCATATATTTT. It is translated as CASRPDSYSGNTIYF.